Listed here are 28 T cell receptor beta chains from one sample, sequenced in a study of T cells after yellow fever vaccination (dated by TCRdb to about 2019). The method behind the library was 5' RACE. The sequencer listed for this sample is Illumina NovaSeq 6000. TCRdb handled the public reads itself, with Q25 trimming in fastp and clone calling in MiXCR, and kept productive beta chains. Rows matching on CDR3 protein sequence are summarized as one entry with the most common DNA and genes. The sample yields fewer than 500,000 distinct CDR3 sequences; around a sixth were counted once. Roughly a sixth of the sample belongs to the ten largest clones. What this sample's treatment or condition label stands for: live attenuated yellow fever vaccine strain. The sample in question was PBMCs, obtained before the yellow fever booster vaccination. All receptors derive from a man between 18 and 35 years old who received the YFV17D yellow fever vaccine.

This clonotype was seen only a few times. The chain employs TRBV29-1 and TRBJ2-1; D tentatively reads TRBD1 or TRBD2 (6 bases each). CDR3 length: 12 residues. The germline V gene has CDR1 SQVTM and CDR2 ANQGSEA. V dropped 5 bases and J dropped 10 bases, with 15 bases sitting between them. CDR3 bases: TGCAGCGTTTCTCGGGGGCAGAGGGAGCAGTTCTTC. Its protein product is CSVSRGQREQFF.

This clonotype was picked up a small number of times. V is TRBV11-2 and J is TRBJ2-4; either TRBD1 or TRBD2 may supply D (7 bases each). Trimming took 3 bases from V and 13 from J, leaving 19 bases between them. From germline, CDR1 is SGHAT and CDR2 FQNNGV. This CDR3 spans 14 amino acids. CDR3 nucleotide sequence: TGTGCCAGCAGCTTCGACAGGGAGGGAACGCTCCAGTACTTC. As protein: CASSFDREGTLQYF.

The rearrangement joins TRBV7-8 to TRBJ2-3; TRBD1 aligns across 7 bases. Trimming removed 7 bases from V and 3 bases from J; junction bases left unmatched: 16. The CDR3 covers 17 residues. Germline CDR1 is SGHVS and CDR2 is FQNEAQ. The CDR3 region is CASTYPQWDSTTDTQYF. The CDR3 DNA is TGTGCCAGCACCTACCCCCAATGGGACAGCACAACAGATACGCAGTATTTT.

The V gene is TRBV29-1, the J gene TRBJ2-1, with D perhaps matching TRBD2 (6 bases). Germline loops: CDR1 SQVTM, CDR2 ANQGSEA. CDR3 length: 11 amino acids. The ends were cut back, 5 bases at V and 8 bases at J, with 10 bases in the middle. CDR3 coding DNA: TGCAGCGTTACCTCGGGGGATGAGCAGTTCTTC. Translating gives CSVTSGDEQFF.

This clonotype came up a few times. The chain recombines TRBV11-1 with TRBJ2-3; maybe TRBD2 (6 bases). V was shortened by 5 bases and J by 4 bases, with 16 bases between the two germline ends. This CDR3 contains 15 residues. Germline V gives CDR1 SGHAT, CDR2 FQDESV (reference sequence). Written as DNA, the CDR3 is TGTGCCAGCAGCCGTCTCGATTGGGGGGCAGATACGCAGTATTTT. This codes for CASSRLDWGADTQYF.

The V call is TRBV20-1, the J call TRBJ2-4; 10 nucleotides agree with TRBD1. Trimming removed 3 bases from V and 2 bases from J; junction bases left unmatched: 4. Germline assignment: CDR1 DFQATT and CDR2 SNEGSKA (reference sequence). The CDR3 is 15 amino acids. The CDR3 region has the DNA TGCAGTGCTAGGAAGGACAGGGGGTCCAAAAACATTCAGTACTTC. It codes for CSARKDRGSKNIQYF.

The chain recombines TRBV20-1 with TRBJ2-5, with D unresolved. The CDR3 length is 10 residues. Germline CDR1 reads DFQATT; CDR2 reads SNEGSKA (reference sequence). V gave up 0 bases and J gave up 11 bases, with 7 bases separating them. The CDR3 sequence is CSARDRLQYF. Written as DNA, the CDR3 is TGCAGTGCTAGAGATCGACTTCAGTACTTC.

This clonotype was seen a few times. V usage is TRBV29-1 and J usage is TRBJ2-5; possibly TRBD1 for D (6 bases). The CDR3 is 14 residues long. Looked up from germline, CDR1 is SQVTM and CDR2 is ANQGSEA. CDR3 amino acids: CSARRDTLVETQYF. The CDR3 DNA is TGCAGTGCCCGCCGGGACACCCTCGTGGAGACCCAGTACTTC.

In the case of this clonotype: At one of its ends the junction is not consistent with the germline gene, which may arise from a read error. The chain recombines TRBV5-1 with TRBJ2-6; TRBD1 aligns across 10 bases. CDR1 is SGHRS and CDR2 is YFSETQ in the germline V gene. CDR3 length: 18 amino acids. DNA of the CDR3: TGCGCCAGCAGCCCCCAGGGACAGGGGTGGACTGGGGACAACGTCCTGACTTTC. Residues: CASSPQGQGWTGDNVLTF.

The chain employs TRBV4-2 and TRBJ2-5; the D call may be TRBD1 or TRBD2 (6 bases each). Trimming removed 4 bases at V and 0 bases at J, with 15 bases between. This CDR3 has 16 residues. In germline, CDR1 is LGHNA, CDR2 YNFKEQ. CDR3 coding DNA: TGTGCCAGCAGCCCGGAGGGGGGACGAAACCAAGAGACCCAGTACTTC. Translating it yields CASSPEGGRNQETQYF.

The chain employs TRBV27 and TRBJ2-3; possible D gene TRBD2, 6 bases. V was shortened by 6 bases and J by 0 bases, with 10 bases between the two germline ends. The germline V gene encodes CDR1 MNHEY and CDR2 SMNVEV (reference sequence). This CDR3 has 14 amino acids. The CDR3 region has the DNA TGTGCCAGCAGATTAGCGGATAGCACAGATACGCAGTATTTT. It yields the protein CASRLADSTDTQYF.

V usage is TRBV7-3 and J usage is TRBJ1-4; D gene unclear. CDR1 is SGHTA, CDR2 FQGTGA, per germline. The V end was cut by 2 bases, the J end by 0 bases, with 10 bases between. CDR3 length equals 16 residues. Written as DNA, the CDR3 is TGTGCCAGCAGCTTATCGGCGGCTGCAACTAATGAAAAACTGTTTTTT. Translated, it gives CASSLSAAATNEKLFF.

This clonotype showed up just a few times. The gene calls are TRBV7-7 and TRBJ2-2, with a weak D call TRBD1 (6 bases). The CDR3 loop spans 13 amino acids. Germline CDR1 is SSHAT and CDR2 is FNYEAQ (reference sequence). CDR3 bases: TGTGCTACTGACAGGACGAACACCGGGGAGCTGTTTTTT. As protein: CATDRTNTGELFF.

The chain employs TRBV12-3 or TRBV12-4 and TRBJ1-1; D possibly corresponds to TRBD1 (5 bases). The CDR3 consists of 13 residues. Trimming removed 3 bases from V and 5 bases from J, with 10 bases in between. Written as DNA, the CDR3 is TGTGCCAGCAGTTTGCCCCCAGGGACTGAAGCTTTCTTT. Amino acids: CASSLPPGTEAFF.

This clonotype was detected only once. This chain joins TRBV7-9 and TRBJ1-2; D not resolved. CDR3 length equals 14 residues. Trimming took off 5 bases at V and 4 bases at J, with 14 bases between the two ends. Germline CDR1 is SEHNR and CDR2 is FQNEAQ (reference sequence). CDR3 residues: CASSRTISGYGYTF. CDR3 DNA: TGTGCCAGCAGCCGAACTATAAGTGGCTATGGCTACACCTTC.

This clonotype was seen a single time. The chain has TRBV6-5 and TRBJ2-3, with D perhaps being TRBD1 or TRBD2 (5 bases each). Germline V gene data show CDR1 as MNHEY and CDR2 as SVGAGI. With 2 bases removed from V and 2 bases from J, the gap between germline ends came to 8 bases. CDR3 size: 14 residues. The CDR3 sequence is CASSYRDLTDTQYF. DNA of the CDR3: TGTGCCAGCAGTTACAGGGACCTCACAGATACGCAGTATTTT.

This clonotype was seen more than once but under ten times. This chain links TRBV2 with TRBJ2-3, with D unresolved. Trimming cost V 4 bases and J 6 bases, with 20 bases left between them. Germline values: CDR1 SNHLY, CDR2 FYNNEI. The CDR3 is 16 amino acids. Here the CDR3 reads CASSGIGPEELDTQYF. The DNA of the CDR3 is TGTGCCAGCAGTGGAATCGGACCCGAGGAGTTGGATACGCAGTATTTT.

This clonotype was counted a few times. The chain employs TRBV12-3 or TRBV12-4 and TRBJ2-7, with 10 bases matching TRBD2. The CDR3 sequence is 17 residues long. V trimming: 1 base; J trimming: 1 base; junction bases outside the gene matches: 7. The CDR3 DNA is TGTGCCAGCAGTTTAGTGGTAGCGGGGGGCTCGTCCTACGAGCAGTACTTC. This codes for CASSLVVAGGSSYEQYF.

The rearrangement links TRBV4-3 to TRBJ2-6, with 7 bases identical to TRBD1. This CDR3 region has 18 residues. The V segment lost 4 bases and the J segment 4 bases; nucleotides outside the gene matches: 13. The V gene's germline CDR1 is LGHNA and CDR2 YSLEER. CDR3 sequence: CASSLEQGNAAGANVLTF. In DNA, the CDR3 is TGCGCCAGCAGCCTAGAACAGGGGAACGCGGCAGGGGCCAACGTCCTGACTTTC.

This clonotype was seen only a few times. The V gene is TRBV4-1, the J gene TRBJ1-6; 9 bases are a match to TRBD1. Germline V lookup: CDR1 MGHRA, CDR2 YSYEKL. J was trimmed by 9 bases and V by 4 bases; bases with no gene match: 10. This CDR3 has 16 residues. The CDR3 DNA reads TGCGCCAGCAGCCGGATGGCAGGGGACAGGGTTTCACCCCTCCACTTT. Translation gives CASSRMAGDRVSPLHF.

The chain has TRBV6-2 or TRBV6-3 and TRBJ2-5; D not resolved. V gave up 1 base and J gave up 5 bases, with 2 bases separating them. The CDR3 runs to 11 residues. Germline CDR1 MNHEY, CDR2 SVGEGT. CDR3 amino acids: CASSYFETQYF. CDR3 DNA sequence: TGTGCCAGCAGTTACTTCGAGACCCAGTACTTC.

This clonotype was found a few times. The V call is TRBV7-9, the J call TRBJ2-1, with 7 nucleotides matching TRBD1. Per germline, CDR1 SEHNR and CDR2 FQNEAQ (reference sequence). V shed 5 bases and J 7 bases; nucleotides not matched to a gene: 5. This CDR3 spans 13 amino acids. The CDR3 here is CASSRQGRNEQFF. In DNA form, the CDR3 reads TGTGCCAGCAGCCGACAGGGTAGGAATGAGCAGTTCTTC. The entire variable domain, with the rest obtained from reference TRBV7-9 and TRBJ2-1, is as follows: DTGVSQNPRHKITKRGQNVTFRCDPISEHNRLYWYRQTLGQGPEFLTYFQNEAQLEKSRLLSDRFSAERPKGSFSTLEIQRTEQGDSAMYLCASSRQGRNEQFFGPGTRLTVL.

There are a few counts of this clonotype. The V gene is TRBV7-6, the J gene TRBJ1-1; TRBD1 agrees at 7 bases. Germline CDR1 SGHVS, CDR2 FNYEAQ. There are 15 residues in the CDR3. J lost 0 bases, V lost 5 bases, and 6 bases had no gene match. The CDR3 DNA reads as TGTGCCAGCAGCGCGATGGGACAGTTGAACACTGAAGCTTTCTTT. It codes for CASSAMGQLNTEAFF. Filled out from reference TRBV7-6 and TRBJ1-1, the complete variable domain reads GAGVSQSPRYKVTKRGQDVALRCDPISGHVSLYWYRQALGQGPEFLTYFNYEAQQDKSGLPNDRFSAERPEGSISTLTIQRTEQRDSAMYRCASSAMGQLNTEAFFGQGTRLTVV.

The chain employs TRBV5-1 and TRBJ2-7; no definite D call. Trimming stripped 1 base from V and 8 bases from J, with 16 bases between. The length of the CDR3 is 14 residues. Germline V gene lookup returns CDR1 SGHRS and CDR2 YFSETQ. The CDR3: CASSLSTHLVQQYF. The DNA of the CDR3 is TGCGCCAGCAGCTTGTCCACCCACTTGGTCCAGCAGTACTTC.

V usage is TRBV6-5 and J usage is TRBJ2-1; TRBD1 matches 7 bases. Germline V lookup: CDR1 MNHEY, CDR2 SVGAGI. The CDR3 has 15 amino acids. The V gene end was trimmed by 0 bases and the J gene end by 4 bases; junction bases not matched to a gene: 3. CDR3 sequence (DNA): TGTGCCAGCAGTTACTCGACGGGACAGTACAATGAGCAGTTCTTC. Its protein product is CASSYSTGQYNEQFF.

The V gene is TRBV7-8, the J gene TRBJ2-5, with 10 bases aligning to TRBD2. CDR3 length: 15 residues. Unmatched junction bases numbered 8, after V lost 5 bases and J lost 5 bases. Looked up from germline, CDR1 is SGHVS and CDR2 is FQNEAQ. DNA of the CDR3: TGTGCCAGCAGCGCCCTAGCGGGGGAGATGGAGACCCAGTACTTC. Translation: CASSALAGEMETQYF.

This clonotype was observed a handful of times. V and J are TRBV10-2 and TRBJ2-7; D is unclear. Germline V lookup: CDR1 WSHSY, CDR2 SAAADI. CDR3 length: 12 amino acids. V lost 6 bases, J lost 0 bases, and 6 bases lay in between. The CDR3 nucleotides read TGCGCCAGCAGAAGGAGCTCCTACGAGCAGTACTTC. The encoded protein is CASRRSSYEQYF.

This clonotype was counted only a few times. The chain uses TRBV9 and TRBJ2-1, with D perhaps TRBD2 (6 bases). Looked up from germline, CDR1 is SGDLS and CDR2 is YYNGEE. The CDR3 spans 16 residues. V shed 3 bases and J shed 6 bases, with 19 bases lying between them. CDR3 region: CASSATGTVLTNEQFF. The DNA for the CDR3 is TGTGCCAGCAGCGCCACCGGGACTGTACTGACCAATGAGCAGTTCTTC. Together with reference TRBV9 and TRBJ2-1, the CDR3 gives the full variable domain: DSGVTQTPKHLITATGQRVTLRCSPRSGDLSVYWYQQSLDQGLQFLIQYYNGEERAKGNILERFSAQQFPDLHSELNLSSLELGDSALYFCASSATGTVLTNEQFFGPGTRLTVL.